This TCR beta chain appears in the sequencing data of a study of human T cells and chemical hapten exposure. Overall study: Researchers reported sensitizing an approximately 2 cm by approximately 2 cm upper inner arm skin site with 2% DPC.

Regarding the study as a whole: The study found that DPC sensitization did not change TCRs above 1 in 1000 frequency.

Germline values: CDR1 DFQATT, CDR2 SNEGSKA (reference sequence). Trimming took 3 bases from V and 0 from J, leaving 15 bases between them. This CDR3 is built from 15 residues. Time point meaning: patch test 1, 2 weeks after DPC sensitization. Treatment noted: therapeutic diphenylcyclopropenone sensitization with weekly scalp DPC. This clonotype has just a few counts. Its antigen remains unknown. In the library, unique molecular identifiers were attached to individual cDNA molecules. TCRdb independently ran MiXCR on the RACE reads; one entry per CDR3 protein. The sample comprises roughly 180,000 distinct CDR3 sequences, more than 20% of which are singletons, and under 8.5% rests with the top ten.

Sequenced here: whole blood, sampled in connection with sensitization to the hapten diphenylcyclopropenone (DPC). The source of this sequence is a woman aged 45-59 years with alopecia areata. Some clones in this sample may be carry-over from other donors' samples. This rearrangement joins TRBV20-1 to TRBJ2-7, with D maybe TRBD2 (5 bases). CDR3 nucleotides: TGCAGTGCTAGGGCCGAGCGGCCCCGCTCCTACGAGCAGTACTTC. Protein product: CSARAERPRSYEQYF.